These T cell receptor beta chains were read from a single sample in a study of identical twins. From the 5' RACE reads, TCRdb called clonotypes with MiXCR, one entry per CDR3 protein. The data show about 480,000 distinct CDR3 sequences, 13% to 15% seen once. These data were likewise used in another study, on yellow fever vaccine responses in identical twins.

Sequencing was done on a sample of CD4+ T cells sorted from blood. These receptor sequences come from a woman younger than 30 in good health. Each CDR3 is given with its conserved first and last residue. The D gene is left open where the match is weak. Clone sizes are given selectively: once, few, many, or a class where the clone is expanded.

TRBJ2-2	many	.	TRBV5-1	CASSTDTNTGELFF	TGCGCCAGCAGCACGGACACGAACACCGGGGAGCTGTTTTTT
TRBJ2-7	few	.	TRBV21-1	CASGPQGRVAYEQYF	TGTGCCAGCGGCCCACAGGGCCGGGTGGCCTACGAGCAGTACTTC
TRBJ2-7	.	.	TRBV12-3/TRBV12-4	CASRTNAGRHEQYF	TGTGCCAGCAGAACAAACGCAGGGCGCCACGAGCAGTACTTC
TRBJ2-1	many	.	TRBV12-3/TRBV12-4	CASSFGAAKPDEQFF	TGTGCCAGCAGTTTTGGTGCGGCAAAGCCCGATGAGCAGTTCTTC
TRBJ2-3	.	.	TRBV6-6	CASGQVGDTQYF	TGTGCCAGCGGGCAGGTGGGGGATACGCAGTATTTT
TRBJ2-2	few	.	TRBV18	CASSPPGEYTGELFF	TGTGCCAGCTCACCACCGGGGGAGTACACCGGGGAGCTGTTTTTT
TRBJ2-1	few	TRBD2	TRBV4-1	CASSQVLAGLGSYNEQFF	TGCGCCAGCAGCCAAGTACTAGCGGGACTAGGGTCCTACAATGAGCAGTTCTTC
TRBJ1-4	few	.	TRBV29-1	CSVGHGEGKLFF	TGCAGCGTGGGACACGGGGAGGGAAAACTGTTTTTT
TRBJ2-1	.	TRBD2	TRBV28	CASSSPEWREGRNEQFF	TGTGCCAGCAGTTCCCCTGAGTGGCGGGAGGGCCGAAATGAGCAGTTCTTC
TRBJ2-5	few	TRBD1	TRBV3-1	CASSQDMRGPTFQETQYF	TGTGCCAGCAGCCAAGATATGAGGGGGCCCACTTTCCAAGAGACCCAGTACTTC
TRBJ2-1	.	TRBD2	TRBV27	CASSRRTSGRAIHEQFF	TGTGCCAGCAGCCGAAGGACTAGCGGGAGGGCCATCCATGAGCAGTTCTTC
TRBJ1-5	few	.	TRBV6-2/TRBV6-3	CASSYPGRNQPQHF	TGTGCCAGCAGTTATCCGGGACGAAATCAGCCCCAGCATTTT
TRBJ2-7	.	.	TRBV30	CAWSVLAHGTYEQYF	TGTGCCTGGAGCGTACTAGCTCATGGTACCTACGAGCAGTACTTC
TRBJ2-7	.	TRBD2	TRBV20-1	CSASSGGAWSYEQYF	TGCAGTGCTTCTAGCGGGGGGGCATGGTCCTACGAGCAGTACTTC